A single sample gave rise to the 3 T cell receptor beta chains below, sequenced in a study of shared clonotypes between healthy human individuals. Naive CD8 cells, CD45RO-negative and positively selected for CCR7, excluded terminally differentiated effector memory CD45RA+ cells. Measured with immunoSEQ multiplex PCR; TCRdb has only the in-frame clones, and not every one. The data contain millions of clones, more than 85% of them singletons. The sample comprised naive CD8+ T cells from PBMCs. The source is a man aged 18 to 29 in good health. Some clones in this sample may be carry-over from other donors' samples.

The rearrangement joins TRBV6-6 to TRBJ1-3; TRBD1 might be the D (5 bases). Germline loops: CDR1 MNHNY, CDR2 SVGAGI (reference sequence). V was cut by 1 base and J by 2 bases, with 6 bases left in between. The CDR3 has 14 amino acids. CDR3 region: CASSYFRAGNTIYF. DNA for the CDR3: TGTGCCAGCAGTTACTTCAGGGCTGGAAACACCATATATTTT.

The rearrangement uses TRBV27 and TRBJ1-1; D might be TRBD1 (6 bases). Germline V gene sequence: CDR1 MNHEY, CDR2 SMNVEV (reference sequence). With 5 bases removed from V and 7 bases from J, the gap between germline ends came to 14 bases. The CDR3 length is 13 residues. The CDR3 DNA is TGTGCCAGCAGTCCAAGGGGGAGGGTTGAAGCTTTCTTT. Its protein is CASSPRGRVEAFF.

The chain carries TRBV18 and TRBJ1-3, with 8 bases identical to TRBD1. The junction had 8 bases not matched to a gene; V was cut back by 4 bases and J by 3 bases. Germline V gene sequence: CDR1 KGHSH, CDR2 LQKENI. There are 16 residues in the CDR3. For the CDR3, the DNA is TGTGCCAGCTCACTTCGGACAGGGCTGAATGGAAACACCATATATTTT. Its protein is CASSLRTGLNGNTIYF.